A single sample gave rise to the 5 T cell receptor beta chains below, sequenced in a study of cytomegalovirus exposure and HLA in healthy donors. PCR employed 60 Vbeta and 13 Jbeta primers. The method was immunoSEQ multiplex PCR; TCRdb's version includes in-frame clones alone and lacks a portion of them. This sample yields around 86,000 clones, of which roughly 8.2% are seen a single time; 2.3% belongs to the top ten. The source material was PBMCs. These receptors were taken from a man in his fifties or sixties in good health and CMV-seronegative.

The chain links TRBV2 to TRBJ2-7; TRBD1 agrees at 9 bases. Germline CDR1 SNHLY, CDR2 FYNNEI. V dropped 6 bases and J dropped 5; count of bases not matched to a gene: 5. This CDR3 is 13 amino acids long. CDR3 nucleotide sequence: TGTGCCAGCAGCGGGACAGGGATCAACGAGCAGTACTTC. Protein product: CASSGTGINEQYF.

The chain links TRBV5-1 to TRBJ2-5, with 7 bases matching TRBD2. Losses at the gene ends were 1 base for V and 4 bases for J; bases not matched to a gene: 1. In germline, CDR1 is SGHRS, CDR2 YFSETQ. This CDR3 is 13 amino acids long. Here the CDR3 reads CASSLSGGETQYF. The CDR3 DNA is TGCGCCAGCAGCTTGTCGGGGGGAGAGACCCAGTACTTC.

This clone was seen a handful of times. This chain links TRBV5-1 with TRBJ2-1; no clear D gene. Looked up from germline, CDR1 is SGHRS and CDR2 is YFSETQ. V lost 4 bases and J lost 1, with 12 bases in between. There are 15 residues in the CDR3. The CDR3: CASSQLSGSYNEQFF. CDR3 sequence (DNA): TGCGCCAGCAGCCAACTCTCCGGGTCCTACAATGAGCAGTTCTTC.

This sequence joins TRBV7-9 and TRBJ1-1; D gene unclear. This CDR3 has 15 amino acids. The germline V gene encodes CDR1 SEHNR and CDR2 FQNEAQ (reference sequence). V was shortened by 2 bases and J by 1 base, with 11 bases between the two germline ends. The CDR3 loop reads CASSLNLGQNTEAFF. For the CDR3, the DNA is TGTGCCAGCAGCTTAAATCTGGGCCAGAACACTGAAGCTTTCTTT.

The genes are TRBV6-5 and TRBJ1-1; D is ambiguous. The CDR3 is made up of 12 amino acids. Germline V lookup: CDR1 MNHEY, CDR2 SVGAGI. Trimming shortened V by 3 bases and J by 2 bases, and 4 bases separated the two germline ends. The CDR3 is CASSYPNTEAFF. CDR3 in DNA: TGTGCCAGCAGTTATCCAAACACTGAAGCTTTCTTT.